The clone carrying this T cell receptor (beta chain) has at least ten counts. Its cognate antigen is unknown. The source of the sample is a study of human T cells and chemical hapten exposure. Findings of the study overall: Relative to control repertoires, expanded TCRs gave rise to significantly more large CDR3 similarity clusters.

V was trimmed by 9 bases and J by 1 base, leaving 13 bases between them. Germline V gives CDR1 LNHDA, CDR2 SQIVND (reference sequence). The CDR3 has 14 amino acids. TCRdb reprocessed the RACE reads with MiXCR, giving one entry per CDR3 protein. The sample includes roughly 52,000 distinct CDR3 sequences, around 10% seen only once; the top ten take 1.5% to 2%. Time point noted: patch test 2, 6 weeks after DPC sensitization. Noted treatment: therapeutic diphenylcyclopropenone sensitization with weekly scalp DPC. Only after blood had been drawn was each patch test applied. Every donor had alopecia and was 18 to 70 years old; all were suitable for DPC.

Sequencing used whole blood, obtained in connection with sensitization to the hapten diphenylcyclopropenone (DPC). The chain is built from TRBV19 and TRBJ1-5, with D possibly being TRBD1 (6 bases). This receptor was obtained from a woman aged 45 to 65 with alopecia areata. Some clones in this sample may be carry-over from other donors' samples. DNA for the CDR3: TGTGCCAGCGATAACAGGGAAAGCAATCAGCCCCAGCATTTT. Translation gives CASDNRESNQPQHF.